This is a list of T cell receptor beta chains from one sample in a study of blood T cell repertoires in COVID-19. Repertoires were generated with immunoSEQ multiplex PCR, while TCRdb's copy carries only in-frame clones and drops some. Of approximately 310,000 clones in the sample, roughly 86% are singletons; the top ten hold approximately 8.1%. Sample: peripheral blood. The receptor source for this set is a woman between 50 and 59 years old who had recovered from COVID-19. CDR3s leave out the opening cysteine and the closing phenylalanine or tryptophan. The D gene is left open where the match is weak.

V gene: TRBV4-1; D gene: TRBD1; CDR3 protein: ASSQAGGDYGYT
V gene: TRBV15; D gene: .; CDR3 protein: ATSRGLSGNTIY
V gene: TRBV6-2/TRBV6-3; D gene: .; CDR3 protein: ASSAYRDYQETQY
V gene: TRBV5-1; D gene: TRBD1; CDR3 protein: ASSVGQLQETQY
V gene: TRBV6-2/TRBV6-3; D gene: TRBD2; CDR3 protein: ASSYSPSGISAGELF
V gene: TRBV5-4; D gene: TRBD1; CDR3 protein: ASSFTGEYEQY
V gene: TRBV7-9; D gene: .; CDR3 protein: ASSLERGLNTEAF
V gene: TRBV14; D gene: .; CDR3 protein: ASSPQGGWWAEAF
V gene: TRBV10-3; D gene: TRBD1; CDR3 protein: AISEFLGGDQPQH
V gene: TRBV28; D gene: .; CDR3 protein: ASSLQVSGGYT